Below are 22 T cell receptor beta chains sequenced from a single sample in a study of CD8 T cells in Susac syndrome. RNA was extracted with the RNeasy kit, and a quantity of about 0.45 to 1 ug was reverse transcribed using random hexamers. TCRdb fed the immunoSEQ multiplex PCR reads into MiXCR, producing one record per CDR3 protein. The sample yields 75,000 to 80,000 distinct CDR3 sequences, approximately 94% seen once. Sample: CD8+ T cells from PBMCs. All receptors come from a human donor with Susac syndrome.

The chain links TRBV24-1 to TRBJ1-1; D unclear. Deletions cut 7 bases from V and 4 bases from J, with 12 bases between. CDR1 is KGHDR and CDR2 is SFDVKD in the germline V gene. The CDR3 consists of 13 residues. This chain's CDR3 is CATRAGLSTEAFF. The CDR3 coding sequence is TGTGCCACCAGGGCGGGTCTCTCCACTGAAGCTTTCTTT.

This clonotype was seen once. The chain is built from TRBV7-9 and TRBJ2-1; D may be TRBD1 (5 bases). Germline loops: CDR1 SEHNR, CDR2 FQNEAQ (reference sequence). The CDR3 has 12 amino acids. Trimming left V 4 bases short and J 5 bases short, with 6 bases between. For the CDR3, the DNA is TGTGCCAGCAGCTCAGGGAACAATGAGCAGTTCTTC. Amino acid sequence: CASSSGNNEQFF.

V gene TRBV7-8 combines with J gene TRBJ2-2; D is unclear. V dropped 0 bases and J dropped 5 bases, with 7 bases sitting between them. This CDR3 spans 14 amino acids. Germline loops: CDR1 SGHVS, CDR2 FQNEAQ. The CDR3 nucleotides are TGTGCCAGCAGCTTAGCGTGGGGAACCGGGGAGCTGTTTTTT. Translated: CASSLAWGTGELFF. Drawing the rest from reference TRBV7-8 and TRBJ2-2, the complete variable domain is GAGVSQSPRYKVAKRGQDVALRCDPISGHVSLFWYQQALGQGPEFLTYFQNEAQLDKSGLPSDRFFAERPEGSVSTLKIQRTQQEDSAVYLCASSLAWGTGELFFGEGSRLTVL.

The rearrangement joins TRBV27 to TRBJ1-2; no clear D. V shed 7 bases and J shed 0 bases, with 18 bases lying between them. The CDR3 sequence is 16 residues long. The V gene's germline CDR1 is MNHEY and CDR2 SMNVEV (reference sequence). The CDR3 is CASTSALGMSNYGYTF. CDR3 DNA sequence: TGTGCCAGCACCTCGGCCCTCGGGATGTCTAACTATGGCTACACCTTC.

CDR3 region: CASSETSADTQYF. DNA for the CDR3: TGTGCCAGCAGCGAAACTAGCGCAGATACGCAGTATTTT. The V call is TRBV7-8, the J call TRBJ2-3, with 7 bases aligning to TRBD2. Germline V gene lookup returns CDR1 SGHVS and CDR2 FQNEAQ. This CDR3 spans 13 amino acids. The V gene end was trimmed by 5 bases and the J gene end by 4 bases; junction bases not matched to a gene: 3.

The chain is built from TRBV6-1 and TRBJ2-7, with D tentatively TRBD2 (5 bases). V gave up 4 bases and J gave up 2 bases, with 9 bases separating them. The CDR3 totals 13 residues. CDR1 is MNHNS, CDR2 SASEGT, per germline. CDR3 amino acids: CASSVDGTYEQYF. The CDR3 nucleotides read TGTGCCAGCAGTGTAGACGGGACCTACGAGCAGTACTTC.

The V and J genes are TRBV6-1 and TRBJ2-7; 8 nucleotides align to TRBD1. V gave up 1 base and J gave up 5 bases; unmatched junction bases: 7. This CDR3 is built from 15 residues. Germline CDR1 and CDR2: MNHNS and SASEGT. The chain's CDR3 is CASSEGTGLDHEQYF. In DNA, the CDR3 is TGTGCCAGCAGTGAAGGGACAGGGCTTGACCACGAGCAGTACTTC.

The chain couples TRBV3-1 to TRBJ2-1; D possibly corresponds to TRBD1 (6 bases). This CDR3 contains 15 residues. V gave up 1 base and J gave up 5 bases, with 12 bases separating them. Germline V gives CDR1 LGHDT, CDR2 YNNKEL (reference sequence). CDR3: CASSQVRTADNEQFF. CDR3 DNA sequence: TGTGCCAGCAGCCAAGTAAGGACAGCCGACAATGAGCAGTTCTTC.

V is TRBV20-1 and J is TRBJ2-3; 9 nucleotides align to TRBD2. Germline values: CDR1 DFQATT, CDR2 SNEGSKA (reference sequence). The CDR3 consists of 18 residues. V trimming: 0 bases; J trimming: 0 bases; junction bases outside the gene matches: 10. The CDR3 region is CSARDLMASGASTDTQYF. As DNA, the CDR3 is TGCAGTGCTAGAGATCTCATGGCTAGCGGGGCTAGCACAGATACGCAGTATTTT.

This clonotype was seen a single time. This chain joins TRBV9 and TRBJ2-7, with 9 bases aligning to TRBD2. The trim removed 3 bases at V and 5 bases at J, leaving 6 bases unmatched. Germline values: CDR1 SGDLS, CDR2 YYNGEE. The CDR3 contains 14 residues. CDR3 residues: CASSGLAGRHEQYF. In nucleotides, the CDR3 is TGTGCCAGCAGCGGTCTAGCGGGGAGACACGAGCAGTACTTC.

This clonotype was seen only once. This rearrangement joins TRBV12-3 or TRBV12-4 to TRBJ2-5; D uncertain. V was trimmed by 3 bases and J by 3 bases, leaving 11 bases between them. CDR3 length equals 14 residues. CDR3 DNA: TGTGCCAGCAGTTTTCTCCCTCGCAAAGAGACCCAGTACTTC. Protein product: CASSFLPRKETQYF.

The gene calls are TRBV2 and TRBJ1-5, with unresolved D. Trimming left V 2 bases short and J 2 bases short, with 7 bases between. The germline V gene has CDR1 SNHLY and CDR2 FYNNEI. This CDR3 region has 14 residues. The CDR3, as DNA: TGTGCCAGCAGTGAACGGCAAGGCAATCAGCCCCAGCATTTT. It translates to CASSERQGNQPQHF.

This chain joins TRBV6-5 and TRBJ1-2, with no clear D. Trimming removed 10 bases from V and 3 bases from J, with 6 bases in between. Germline V gives CDR1 MNHEY, CDR2 SVGAGI. CDR3 length: 10 residues. DNA of the CDR3: TGTGCCACCAGACACTATGGCTACACCTTC. This gives the protein CATRHYGYTF.

This chain links TRBV28 with TRBJ2-2; no reliable D call. This CDR3 region has 13 residues. Germline V lookup: CDR1 MDHEN, CDR2 SYDVKM. Trimming removed 4 bases at V and 2 bases at J, with 5 bases between. CDR3 nucleotides: TGTGCCAGCAGTTGGCCTAACACCGGGGAGCTGTTTTTT. Protein: CASSWPNTGELFF.

This chain links TRBV12-3 or TRBV12-4 with TRBJ2-1, with a tentative D call TRBD1 (8 bases). Trimming shortened V by 5 bases and J by 3 bases, and 14 bases separated the two germline ends. This CDR3 is built from 15 residues. The CDR3 loop is CASSGQGGYYNEQFF. CDR3 DNA: TGTGCCAGCAGTGGACAGGGAGGGTACTACAATGAGCAGTTCTTC.

The chain links TRBV7-9 to TRBJ2-7; weak D call: TRBD1 (6 bases). Per germline, CDR1 SEHNR and CDR2 FQNEAQ (reference sequence). The length of the CDR3 is 12 residues. V lost 5 bases to trimming and J lost 5 bases, with 10 bases between them. CDR3: CASSPYRDEQYF. The CDR3, as DNA: TGTGCCAGCAGCCCCTACAGGGACGAGCAGTACTTC.

V usage is TRBV29-1 and J usage is TRBJ1-2, with no clear D. Trimming took 0 bases from V and 3 from J, leaving 5 bases between them. There are 12 residues in the CDR3. CDR1 and CDR2 (germline): SQVTM, ANQGSEA. CDR3 nucleotide sequence: TGCAGCGTTGAAGACAGATACTATGGCTACACCTTC. Translating it yields CSVEDRYYGYTF.

This CDR3 is CASSQAWAQETQYF. The CDR3 nucleotides read TGTGCCAGCAGCCAAGCTTGGGCTCAAGAGACCCAGTACTTC. The genes are TRBV3-1 and TRBJ2-5; D gene uncertain. V was cut by 1 base and J by 2 bases, with 8 bases left in between. In germline, CDR1 is LGHDT, CDR2 YNNKEL (reference sequence). This CDR3 is built from 14 residues.

This chain links TRBV2 with TRBJ2-3; a possible D gene is TRBD1 (5 bases). Germline CDR1 and CDR2: SNHLY and FYNNEI. Trimming took off 10 bases at V and 2 bases at J, with 16 bases between the two ends. This CDR3 has 14 residues. In DNA, the CDR3 is TGTGCCACCCCGCCGACAGCCAACACAGATACGCAGTATTTT. Its translation is CATPPTANTDTQYF.

This clonotype was seen once. V usage is TRBV20-1 and J usage is TRBJ1-2; tentatively, D is TRBD1 (5 bases). The CDR3 sequence is 13 residues long. The germline CDR1 and CDR2 sequences are DFQATT and SNEGSKA (reference sequence). With 1 base removed from V and 3 bases from J, the gap between germline ends came to 9 bases. Here the CDR3 DNA reads TGCAGTGCTAGAGCGGGGCTTGACTATGGCTACACCTTC. As protein: CSARAGLDYGYTF.

The J gene is TRBJ1-2, the V gene TRBV27; unclear D gene. The germline gives CDR1 MNHEY, CDR2 SMNVEV (reference sequence). This CDR3 is built from 9 residues. V shed 8 bases and J shed 12 bases, with 10 bases lying between them. The CDR3 bases are TGTGCCAGCGGAGACGAGCACACCTTC. It translates to CASGDEHTF.

The V gene is TRBV25-1, the J gene TRBJ2-7, with TRBD1 matching 10 bases. The germline CDR1 and CDR2 sequences are MGHDK and SYGVNS. The CDR3 is 12 residues long. Germline trimming cut 9 bases from V and 2 bases from J; bases unmatched to any gene: 1. CDR3 nucleotide sequence: TGTGCCAGTGGACAGGGGGCCTACGAGCAGTACTTC. Amino acids: CASGQGAYEQYF.